This is a list of T cell receptor beta chains from one sample in a study of blood T cell repertoires in COVID-19. The data were produced by immunoSEQ multiplex PCR, yet TCRdb's version contains in-frame clones alone and is incomplete. The top ten hold 25% to 30% of the sample, which has tens of thousands of clones, more than 65% seen once. Sequenced sample: peripheral blood. All receptors derive from a human donor in a cohort sampled during active COVID-19. The CDR3 runs from the conserved cysteine through the conserved F or W. Each record gives: J gene, V gene, D gene, clone size, CDR3 protein, CDR3 DNA. The D gene is left open where the match is weak. Rows may omit the clone size; those that give it use once, few, many or a size class.

j_call: TRBJ2-2; v_call: TRBV7-7; d_call: NA; clone_size: NA; cdr3_aa: CASSLGLATGELFF; cdr3_nt: TGTGCCAGCAGCTTAGGGTTAGCCACCGGGGAGCTGTTTTTT
j_call: TRBJ2-5; v_call: TRBV4-1; d_call: TRBD2; clone_size: NA; cdr3_aa: CASSQTGTSNGETQYF; cdr3_nt: TGCGCCAGCAGCCAAACCGGGACTAGTAACGGGGAGACCCAGTACTTC
j_call: TRBJ2-3; v_call: TRBV29-1; d_call: TRBD1; clone_size: once; cdr3_aa: CSVEGLGTGGRLRDTQYF; cdr3_nt: TGCAGCGTTGAAGGGCTAGGGACAGGGGGCCGCCTGCGGGATACGCAGTATTTT
j_call: TRBJ2-1; v_call: TRBV6-4; d_call: NA; clone_size: few; cdr3_aa: CASSDSIENNEQFF; cdr3_nt: TGTGCCAGCAGTGACTCTATAGAGAACAATGAGCAGTTCTTC
j_call: TRBJ2-2; v_call: TRBV4-1; d_call: NA; clone_size: NA; cdr3_aa: CASRPTVPTGELFF; cdr3_nt: TGCGCCAGCAGACCAACAGTGCCTACCGGGGAGCTGTTTTTT
j_call: TRBJ2-5; v_call: TRBV4-2; d_call: TRBD2; clone_size: once; cdr3_aa: CASSQGTSGLQETQYF; cdr3_nt: TGTGCCAGCAGCCAGGGGACTAGCGGCCTCCAAGAGACCCAGTACTTC
j_call: TRBJ2-3; v_call: TRBV6-2/TRBV6-3; d_call: NA; clone_size: NA; cdr3_aa: CASSLEGGVVTDTQYF; cdr3_nt: TGTGCCAGCAGTTTGGAGGGGGGGGTGGTAACAGATACGCAGTATTTT
j_call: TRBJ2-3; v_call: TRBV6-5; d_call: TRBD2; clone_size: NA; cdr3_aa: CASSYVPGGPADTQYF; cdr3_nt: TGTGCCAGCAGTTATGTACCGGGGGGGCCAGCAGATACGCAGTATTTT
j_call: TRBJ1-5; v_call: TRBV19; d_call: NA; clone_size: NA; cdr3_aa: CASQGLHSNQPQHF; cdr3_nt: TGTGCCAGCCAGGGTTTGCATAGCAATCAGCCCCAGCATTTT
j_call: TRBJ2-3; v_call: TRBV9; d_call: TRBD1; clone_size: NA; cdr3_aa: CASNRGQGATDTQYF; cdr3_nt: TGTGCCAGCAACCGGGGACAGGGGGCGACAGATACGCAGTATTTT
j_call: TRBJ1-6; v_call: TRBV6-1; d_call: NA; clone_size: NA; cdr3_aa: CASSEEEVRWSPLHF; cdr3_nt: TGTGCCAGCAGTGAGGAGGAGGTGCGTTGGTCACCCCTCCACTTT
j_call: TRBJ2-3; v_call: TRBV4-3; d_call: TRBD2; clone_size: once; cdr3_aa: CASSRGLAGEMGTQYF; cdr3_nt: TGCGCCAGCAGCCGCGGACTAGCGGGGGAGATGGGTACGCAGTATTTT
j_call: TRBJ2-7; v_call: TRBV4-3; d_call: TRBD1; clone_size: NA; cdr3_aa: CASSQEGQGTYEQYF; cdr3_nt: TGCGCCAGCAGCCAAGAGGGACAGGGAACCTACGAGCAGTACTTC
j_call: TRBJ2-5; v_call: TRBV7-6; d_call: TRBD2; clone_size: NA; cdr3_aa: CASSLDGTSLLETQYF; cdr3_nt: TGTGCCAGCTCCCTGGACGGGACTAGCTTGCTAGAGACCCAGTACTTC
j_call: TRBJ2-2; v_call: TRBV5-1; d_call: TRBD1; clone_size: NA; cdr3_aa: CASSWGQIGAGELFF; cdr3_nt: TGCGCCAGCAGCTGGGGACAGATCGGGGCGGGGGAGCTGTTTTTT
j_call: TRBJ2-1; v_call: TRBV12-3/TRBV12-4; d_call: NA; clone_size: NA; cdr3_aa: CASSTYNEQFF; cdr3_nt: TGTGCCAGCAGTACTTACAATGAGCAGTTCTTC
j_call: TRBJ2-1; v_call: TRBV4-1; d_call: TRBD2; clone_size: NA; cdr3_aa: CASSQGDSWISGGWNEQFF; cdr3_nt: TGCGCCAGCAGCCAAGGGGATTCGTGGATCAGCGGGGGGTGGAATGAGCAGTTCTTC
j_call: TRBJ2-1; v_call: TRBV7-2; d_call: TRBD2; clone_size: NA; cdr3_aa: CASSLGLAGGSYNEQFF; cdr3_nt: TGTGCCAGCAGCCTGGGACTAGCGGGGGGGTCCTACAATGAGCAGTTCTTC
j_call: TRBJ2-7; v_call: TRBV11-3; d_call: TRBD2; clone_size: NA; cdr3_aa: CASSQGTSSEQYF; cdr3_nt: TGTGCCAGCAGCCAAGGGACTAGCAGCGAGCAGTACTTC
j_call: TRBJ2-1; v_call: TRBV18; d_call: TRBD1; clone_size: NA; cdr3_aa: CASSPRQGLEGEQFF; cdr3_nt: TGTGCCAGCTCACCTCGACAGGGGTTGGAGGGTGAGCAGTTCTTC
j_call: TRBJ2-4; v_call: TRBV5-5; d_call: TRBD1; clone_size: once; cdr3_aa: CASSLMTGGYRNIQYF; cdr3_nt: TGTGCCAGCAGCTTGATGACAGGGGGCTATAGAAACATTCAGTACTTC
j_call: TRBJ1-6; v_call: TRBV3-1/TRBV3-2; d_call: TRBD1; clone_size: few; cdr3_aa: CASSRRTGGDNSPLHF; cdr3_nt: TGTGCCAGCAGCCGACGGACAGGCGGGGATAATTCACCCCTCCACTTT
j_call: TRBJ2-1; v_call: TRBV5-4; d_call: TRBD2; clone_size: NA; cdr3_aa: CASSRGVALSYNEQFF; cdr3_nt: TGTGCCAGCAGCCGGGGGGTAGCTCTCTCCTACAATGAGCAGTTCTTC
j_call: TRBJ2-3; v_call: TRBV4-2; d_call: TRBD1; clone_size: NA; cdr3_aa: CASSRDRVTDTQYF; cdr3_nt: TGTGCCAGCAGCCGCGACAGGGTCACAGATACGCAGTATTTT
j_call: TRBJ1-5; v_call: TRBV28; d_call: NA; clone_size: NA; cdr3_aa: CASSLGVGATDQPQHF; cdr3_nt: TGTGCCAGCAGTTTAGGGGTTGGGGCAACGGATCAGCCCCAGCATTTT
j_call: TRBJ1-2; v_call: TRBV7-9; d_call: NA; clone_size: NA; cdr3_aa: CASSPGAYGYTF; cdr3_nt: TGTGCCAGCAGCCCCGGTGCTTACGGCTACACCTTC
j_call: TRBJ1-2; v_call: TRBV6-6; d_call: TRBD1; clone_size: few; cdr3_aa: CASRHRDSWGYTF; cdr3_nt: TGTGCCAGCAGACACCGGGACAGCTGGGGCTACACCTTC
j_call: TRBJ2-5; v_call: TRBV28; d_call: TRBD2; clone_size: once; cdr3_aa: CASSLIHGGKLETQYF; cdr3_nt: TGTGCCAGCAGTTTAATCCACGGGGGGAAGTTGGAGACCCAGTACTTC
j_call: TRBJ1-1; v_call: TRBV4-1; d_call: TRBD1; clone_size: once; cdr3_aa: CASSQGDRGIPRAFF; cdr3_nt: TGCGCCAGCAGCCAAGGTGACAGGGGAATCCCAAGGGCTTTCTTT
j_call: TRBJ1-5; v_call: TRBV12-5; d_call: NA; clone_size: NA; cdr3_aa: CASGLGGEYQPQHF; cdr3_nt: TGTGCTAGTGGTTTGGGGGGGGAATATCAGCCCCAGCATTTT
j_call: TRBJ2-3; v_call: TRBV4-1; d_call: NA; clone_size: NA; cdr3_aa: CASSSDRRTDTQYF; cdr3_nt: TGCGCCAGCAGCTCCGACCGGAGGACAGATACGCAGTATTTT
j_call: TRBJ2-7; v_call: TRBV7-2; d_call: NA; clone_size: once; cdr3_aa: CASSFFPPLLAAYEQYF; cdr3_nt: TGTGCCAGCAGCTTTTTCCCCCCCCTCTTGGCCGCCTACGAGCAGTACTTC
j_call: TRBJ1-6; v_call: TRBV3-1/TRBV3-2; d_call: NA; clone_size: once; cdr3_aa: CASSPSGPGKIHF; cdr3_nt: TGTGCCAGCAGCCCTTCCGGGCCAGGGAAGATCCACTTT
j_call: TRBJ2-7; v_call: TRBV13; d_call: NA; clone_size: NA; cdr3_aa: CASSLRDFHEQYF; cdr3_nt: TGTGCCAGCAGCTTACGGGACTTCCACGAGCAGTACTTC
j_call: TRBJ1-1; v_call: TRBV7-2; d_call: NA; clone_size: once; cdr3_aa: CASSLLGGTEAFF; cdr3_nt: TGTGCCAGCAGCTTACTGGGAGGGACTGAAGCTTTCTTT
j_call: TRBJ2-3; v_call: TRBV4-1; d_call: TRBD1; clone_size: NA; cdr3_aa: CASSPQGAFADTQYF; cdr3_nt: TGCGCCAGCAGCCCTCAGGGGGCTTTTGCAGATACGCAGTATTTT
j_call: TRBJ1-2; v_call: TRBV7-9; d_call: NA; clone_size: few; cdr3_aa: CASSGGQKANYGYTF; cdr3_nt: TGTGCCAGCAGCGGTGGACAGAAGGCTAACTATGGCTACACCTTC
j_call: TRBJ2-5; v_call: TRBV5-6; d_call: TRBD2; clone_size: NA; cdr3_aa: CASSLGTSRWETQYF; cdr3_nt: TGTGCCAGCAGCCTTGGGACTAGCCGTTGGGAGACCCAGTACTTC
j_call: TRBJ1-1; v_call: TRBV2; d_call: NA; clone_size: NA; cdr3_aa: CASSEGRNTEAFF; cdr3_nt: TGTGCCAGCAGTGAGGGCAGAAACACTGAAGCTTTCTTT
j_call: TRBJ2-5; v_call: TRBV7-9; d_call: TRBD2; clone_size: NA; cdr3_aa: CASSSTLAGGPQETQYF; cdr3_nt: TGTGCCAGCAGCTCTACACTAGCGGGGGGGCCCCAAGAGACCCAGTACTTC
j_call: TRBJ2-3; v_call: TRBV18; d_call: NA; clone_size: NA; cdr3_aa: CASSPPSQSTDTQYF; cdr3_nt: TGTGCCAGCTCACCCCCTAGCCAGAGCACAGATACGCAGTATTTT
j_call: TRBJ2-1; v_call: TRBV7-6; d_call: NA; clone_size: NA; cdr3_aa: CASSLAGSRPNEQFF; cdr3_nt: TGTGCCAGCAGCTTAGCAGGGAGCAGACCCAATGAGCAGTTCTTC
j_call: TRBJ1-5; v_call: TRBV6-5; d_call: TRBD1; clone_size: NA; cdr3_aa: CASRTGPSNQPQHF; cdr3_nt: TGTGCCAGCAGGACAGGGCCCTCAAATCAGCCCCAGCATTTT
j_call: TRBJ1-2; v_call: TRBV5-6; d_call: NA; clone_size: once; cdr3_aa: CASSLGQPHGYTF; cdr3_nt: TGTGCCAGCAGCTTGGGACAGCCCCATGGCTACACCTTC
j_call: TRBJ1-2; v_call: TRBV6-5; d_call: NA; clone_size: NA; cdr3_aa: CASSRLGASKYGYTF; cdr3_nt: TGTGCCAGCAGCCGACTTGGGGCCTCAAAATATGGCTACACCTTC
j_call: TRBJ2-7; v_call: TRBV3-1/TRBV3-2; d_call: NA; clone_size: NA; cdr3_aa: CASSYTGRGEQYF; cdr3_nt: TGTGCCAGCAGCTATACTGGGCGGGGCGAGCAGTACTTC